The source of this TCR beta chain is a study of T cell repertoires in cytomegalovirus infection. Across the whole study: Based on public TCR beta signatures, there were indications of CMV infection and of a matching HLA type.

The CDR3 runs to 16 residues. Germline V lookup: CDR1 SGHTS, CDR2 YDEGEE. Trimming cost V 2 bases and J 4 bases, with 17 bases left between them. TCRdb redid the calling of the reads with MiXCR, one entry per CDR3 protein. The sample holds approximately 270,000 distinct CDR3 sequences; 20% to 25% are singletons and the top ten take about 21%. To note about this clonotype: Its matching antigen is unknown.

General study points: Adding up the frequency of public TCR beta families identified people who carried CMV plus the relevant HLA.

The specimen was cultured PBMCs, collected from culture after CMV antigen stimulation. The sequence was obtained from a human donor in good health (CMV status not recorded). Some clones in this sample may be carry-over from other donors' samples. The V and J genes are TRBV5-8 and TRBJ2-3; D might be TRBD1 (7 bases). The CDR3 loop reads CASSFPGGRKADTQYF. CDR3 DNA sequence: TGTGCCAGCAGCTTCCCAGGGGGGCGTAAGGCAGATACGCAGTATTTT.